This is a list of T cell receptor beta chains from one sample in a study of cytomegalovirus exposure and HLA in healthy donors. Clones were read by immunoSEQ multiplex PCR, and TCRdb kept only the in-frame ones, dropping some. The repertoire holds roughly 230,000 clones, with less than 95% as singletons. Sequenced sample: PBMCs. These receptors were obtained from a woman in her twenties or thirties in good health and CMV-seronegative. CDR3s include the opening cysteine and the closing phenylalanine or tryptophan. The D gene is left open where the match is weak. Where a row states a size, it is once, few, many or the class of an expanded clone; other rows omit it.

d_call cdr3_length j_call clone_size v_call cdr3_aa cdr3_nt
- 15 TRBJ1-3 - TRBV25-1 CASSGGLDSGNTIYF TGTGCCAGCAGTGGAGGACTGGACTCTGGAAACACCATATATTTT
- 14 TRBJ2-2 - TRBV5-1 CASSTYRDTGELFF TGCGCCAGCAGCACCTACAGGGACACCGGGGAGCTGTTTTTT
- 17 TRBJ1-5 once TRBV19 CASTSLVSHTSYQPQHF TGTGCCAGTACCTCACTTGTCAGCCATACGAGTTATCAGCCCCAGCATTTT
- 13 TRBJ1-3 few TRBV7-9 CASSHHYGNTIYF TGTGCCAGCAGCCATCACTATGGAAACACCATATATTTT
- 15 TRBJ2-3 - TRBV6-5 CASSYSVSSTDTQYF TGTGCCAGCAGTTACTCCGTCTCTAGCACAGATACGCAGTATTTT
TRBD1 13 TRBJ1-1 - TRBV5-1 CASSSPDRGEAFF TGCGCCAGCAGCTCCCCGGACAGGGGAGAAGCTTTCTTT
TRBD1 14 TRBJ1-2 - TRBV19 CASRHQGANYGYTF TGTGCCAGTAGGCACCAGGGGGCTAACTATGGCTACACCTTC
- 17 TRBJ2-6 - TRBV2 CASTGLLHLSGANVLTF TGTGCCAGCACGGGACTTTTACACCTCTCTGGGGCCAACGTCCTGACTTTC
- 17 TRBJ2-1 - TRBV11-2 CASSLDVSGSSYNEQFF TGTGCCAGCAGCTTAGATGTGTCGGGGAGTTCCTACAATGAGCAGTTCTTC
TRBD1 13 TRBJ2-1 - TRBV5-6 CASTAPGGNEQFF TGTGCCAGCACGGCCCCAGGGGGCAATGAGCAGTTCTTC
TRBD2 12 TRBJ2-7 once TRBV29-1 CSVIAGSYEQYF TGCAGCGTTATAGCGGGCTCCTACGAGCAGTACTTC
TRBD2 20 TRBJ2-1 - TRBV2 CASSYHPGTSGGSSYNEQFF TGTGCCAGCAGTTATCACCCCGGGACTAGCGGAGGGAGCTCCTACAATGAGCAGTTCTTC
TRBD1 13 TRBJ1-4 - TRBV7-8 CASSLEGAEKLFF TGTGCCAGCAGCTTAGAGGGGGCGGAAAAACTGTTTTTT
- 14 TRBJ1-1 - TRBV5-1 CASSLVRVNTEAFF TGCGCCAGCAGCTTGGTCAGGGTAAACACTGAAGCTTTCTTT
TRBD2 16 TRBJ2-7 - TRBV5-6 CASSVRVAGGSYEQYF TGTGCCAGCAGTGTTCGGGTTGCGGGAGGGAGCTACGAGCAGTACTTC
- 14 TRBJ2-7 - TRBV2 CASSEAGQSREQYF TGTGCCAGCAGTGAGGCGGGCCAAAGCCGCGAGCAGTACTTC
- 14 TRBJ2-3 - TRBV7-8 CASYDVSSTDTQYF TGTGCCAGCTATGACGTTTCCTCCACAGATACGCAGTATTTT
TRBD2 18 TRBJ2-1 - TRBV29-1 CSVPWILAGGPSYNEQFF TGCAGCGTTCCATGGATACTAGCGGGAGGGCCTTCTTACAATGAGCAGTTCTTC
- 13 TRBJ2-5 - TRBV7-2 CASTQAPTETQYF TGTGCCAGCACCCAGGCTCCAACCGAGACCCAGTACTTC
TRBD2 16 TRBJ2-1 once TRBV30 CAWKTGTSGFYNEQFF TGTGCCTGGAAGACCGGGACTAGCGGGTTCTACAATGAGCAGTTCTTC
- 14 TRBJ2-3 once TRBV9 CASSARGGTDTQYF TGTGCCAGCAGCGCCCGCGGGGGCACAGATACGCAGTATTTT
- 12 TRBJ2-7 - TRBV7-2 CASSPDTYEQYF TGTGCCAGCAGCCCGGACACCTACGAGCAGTACTTC
TRBD2 16 TRBJ2-4 - TRBV5-1 CASSSGTSGSKNIQYF TGCGCCAGCAGCTCCGGGACTAGCGGTTCCAAAAACATTCAGTACTTC
- 13 TRBJ1-1 - TRBV7-9 CASSLVFGTEAFF TGTGCCAGCAGCTTAGTGTTCGGGACTGAAGCTTTCTTT
TRBD2 16 TRBJ2-3 - TRBV18 CASSPPQTSGADTQYF TGTGCCAGCTCACCACCCCAGACTAGCGGGGCAGATACGCAGTATTTT
TRBD1 13 TRBJ2-1 few TRBV7-7 CASSADRAHEQFF TGTGCCAGCAGCGCGGACAGGGCCCATGAGCAGTTCTTC
- 19 TRBJ2-1 few TRBV7-8 CASSLNRYGGTDRYNEQFF TGTGCCAGCAGCCTAAACAGATACGGAGGGACAGACCGGTACAATGAGCAGTTCTTC
TRBD1 15 TRBJ1-3 - TRBV6-5 CASGRGHSSGNTIYF TGTGCCAGCGGGAGGGGGCACAGCTCTGGAAACACCATATATTTT
- 14 TRBJ1-1 - TRBV27 CASTLTRGGTEAFF TGTGCCAGCACCCTGACACGGGGGGGCACTGAAGCTTTCTTT
TRBD1 14 TRBJ2-7 many TRBV18 CASSPLKTGEEQYF TGTGCCAGCTCACCTCTAAAGACAGGGGAAGAGCAGTACTTC
- 12 TRBJ2-7 - TRBV5-5 CASSSWSGEQYF TGTGCCAGCAGTTCGTGGAGTGGCGAGCAGTACTTC
TRBD1 14 TRBJ1-1 once TRBV6-5 CASTWDRGNTEAFF TGTGCCAGCACCTGGGACAGGGGGAACACTGAAGCTTTCTTT
TRBD1 12 TRBJ2-1 - TRBV27 CASGTGYNEQFF TGTGCCAGCGGGACAGGATACAATGAGCAGTTCTTC
TRBD1 16 TRBJ2-7 - TRBV10-1 CASSESDRGRGNEQYF TGCGCCAGCAGTGAGTCCGACAGGGGGCGCGGGAACGAGCAGTACTTC
- 17 TRBJ1-4 - TRBV4-3 CASSSYRDLSTNEKLFF TGCGCCAGCAGCTCCTACAGGGACCTTTCAACTAATGAAAAACTGTTTTTT
- 13 TRBJ2-7 - TRBV7-2 CASSLAELYEQYF TGTGCCAGCAGCTTAGCGGAGCTCTACGAGCAGTACTTC
TRBD1 16 TRBJ2-5 - TRBV5-6 CASSSTGVLMQETQYF TGTGCCAGCAGCTCGACAGGGGTGCTCATGCAAGAGACCCAGTACTTC
- 14 TRBJ2-3 once TRBV5-1 CASTLVGSTDTQYF TGCGCCAGCACCCTAGTTGGGAGCACAGATACGCAGTATTTT
TRBD1 14 TRBJ2-5 - TRBV7-2 CASSVGQGLETQYF TGTGCCAGCAGCGTAGGACAGGGGCTTGAGACCCAGTACTTC
- 13 TRBJ2-7 - TRBV7-3 CASSPGPSYEQYF TGTGCCAGCAGCCCGGGCCCCTCCTACGAGCAGTACTTC